A selection of T cell receptor beta chains follows, all from one sample in a study of beta chain features in type 1 diabetes. The repertoire was sequenced with immunoSEQ multiplex PCR; TCRdb's copy has only in-frame clones and lacks some. This table has about 210,000 clones, approximately 10% appearing once. Sample: central memory CD4+ T cells from blood. The receptors derive from a man between 18 and 35 years old in good health. CDR3s include the opening cysteine and the closing phenylalanine or tryptophan. Fields, in order: V gene, clone size, D gene, J gene, CDR3 DNA, CDR3 protein. A D gene is named only where the DNA matches it firmly. Clone size appears in some rows only: once, few, many, or a class for an expanded clone.

V gene: TRBV18; clone size: few; D gene: NA; J gene: TRBJ1-2; CDR3 DNA: TGTGCCAGCTCACCACCCAGCAGGACGTACAGTGGCTACACCTTC; CDR3 protein: CASSPPSRTYSGYTF
V gene: TRBV28; clone size: NA; D gene: TRBD2; J gene: TRBJ2-7; CDR3 DNA: TGTGCCAGCAGTTCAGCGGGAAGACTGGGGAGCTCCTACGAGCAGTACTTC; CDR3 protein: CASSSAGRLGSSYEQYF
V gene: TRBV9; clone size: many; D gene: TRBD1; J gene: TRBJ2-1; CDR3 DNA: TGTGCCAGCAGCGCCGCAGGGGGCAATGAGCAGTTCTTC; CDR3 protein: CASSAAGGNEQFF
V gene: TRBV5-6; clone size: NA; D gene: NA; J gene: TRBJ2-4; CDR3 DNA: TGTGCCAGCAGCCCCAGGGTTCCCAAAAACATTCAGTACTTC; CDR3 protein: CASSPRVPKNIQYF
V gene: TRBV25-1; clone size: few; D gene: TRBD2; J gene: TRBJ2-7; CDR3 DNA: TGTGCCAGCAGAGAGGGAGGGAAGTACGAGCAGTACTTC; CDR3 protein: CASREGGKYEQYF
V gene: TRBV7-2; clone size: few; D gene: TRBD1; J gene: TRBJ2-7; CDR3 DNA: TGTGCCAGCAGCTTTCGACAGGGGATCTCCTACGAGCAGTACTTC; CDR3 protein: CASSFRQGISYEQYF
V gene: TRBV6-6; clone size: NA; D gene: NA; J gene: TRBJ2-3; CDR3 DNA: TGTGCCAGCAGACCCCTGTCAACAGATACGCAGTATTTT; CDR3 protein: CASRPLSTDTQYF
V gene: TRBV30; clone size: NA; D gene: NA; J gene: TRBJ2-5; CDR3 DNA: TGTGCCTGGAGTGTCATAAGCGGCCAAGAGACCCAGTACTTC; CDR3 protein: CAWSVISGQETQYF
V gene: TRBV7-2; clone size: NA; D gene: TRBD1; J gene: TRBJ2-5; CDR3 DNA: TGTGCCAGCAGCTTATCGGTCGGCGGAACAGGGGGCCACCAGTACTTC; CDR3 protein: CASSLSVGGTGGHQYF
V gene: TRBV10-3; clone size: few; D gene: TRBD2; J gene: TRBJ2-1; CDR3 DNA: TGTGCCATCAATCTAGCGGGAGGGCCCGATGAGCAGTTCTTC; CDR3 protein: CAINLAGGPDEQFF
V gene: TRBV15; clone size: few; D gene: TRBD2; J gene: TRBJ2-1; CDR3 DNA: TGTGCCACCAGCAGAGGTCAGCGGGAGGGCCGGGATGAGCAGTTCTTC; CDR3 protein: CATSRGQREGRDEQFF
V gene: TRBV7-2; clone size: few; D gene: NA; J gene: TRBJ2-3; CDR3 DNA: TGTGCCAGCAGAGGTCCGGGAGAGTCCACAGATACGCAGTATTTT; CDR3 protein: CASRGPGESTDTQYF
V gene: TRBV7-3; clone size: many; D gene: TRBD1; J gene: TRBJ1-1; CDR3 DNA: TGTGCCAGCAGCTCGGACAGGTACACTGAAGCTTTCTTT; CDR3 protein: CASSSDRYTEAFF
V gene: TRBV7-8; clone size: many; D gene: TRBD2; J gene: TRBJ2-5; CDR3 DNA: TGTGCCAGCAGCTTAAGGCTAGCGGGAAGGGAGACCCAGTACTTC; CDR3 protein: CASSLRLAGRETQYF
V gene: TRBV15; clone size: few; D gene: NA; J gene: TRBJ2-1; CDR3 DNA: TGTGCCACCAGCAGAGATCCCTTTGCAGGAGGCTACAATGAGCAGTTCTTC; CDR3 protein: CATSRDPFAGGYNEQFF
V gene: TRBV5-6; clone size: many; D gene: NA; J gene: TRBJ2-4; CDR3 DNA: TGTGCCAGCAGCTTGGTGGACTCTCGGACCAAAAACATTCAGTACTTC; CDR3 protein: CASSLVDSRTKNIQYF
V gene: TRBV19; clone size: few; D gene: NA; J gene: TRBJ2-4; CDR3 DNA: TGTGCCACCGACAAAAGGGTGGGGACCAAAAACATTCAGTACTTC; CDR3 protein: CATDKRVGTKNIQYF
V gene: TRBV29-1; clone size: NA; D gene: NA; J gene: TRBJ2-7; CDR3 DNA: TGCAGCGTTGAAGACGGGTCGCGAAATGATTACGAGCAGTACTTC; CDR3 protein: CSVEDGSRNDYEQYF
V gene: TRBV15; clone size: few; D gene: TRBD1; J gene: TRBJ2-2; CDR3 DNA: TGTGCCACCAGCAGAGATCATGGGACAGTAATCGCCGGGGAGCTGTTTTTT; CDR3 protein: CATSRDHGTVIAGELFF
V gene: TRBV15; clone size: NA; D gene: NA; J gene: TRBJ2-2; CDR3 DNA: TGTGCCACCAGCGGGGGGAGAGCCAACCAAAGGGAGCTGTTTTTT; CDR3 protein: CATSGGRANQRELFF
V gene: TRBV29-1; clone size: NA; D gene: TRBD1; J gene: TRBJ1-2; CDR3 DNA: TGCCGCGGGGGACAGGGGGACTATGGCTACACCTTC; CDR3 protein: CRGGQGDYGYTF
V gene: TRBV5-6; clone size: once; D gene: TRBD2; J gene: TRBJ2-2; CDR3 DNA: TGTGCCAGCGGCGGACTAGCCGGGGAGCTGTTTTTT; CDR3 protein: CASGGLAGELFF
V gene: TRBV6-5; clone size: many; D gene: NA; J gene: TRBJ2-7; CDR3 DNA: TGTGCCAGCAGTTACTCGCACGAGCAGTACTTC; CDR3 protein: CASSYSHEQYF
V gene: TRBV7-3; clone size: few; D gene: NA; J gene: TRBJ2-1; CDR3 DNA: TGTGCCAGCAGCTTAACGCCAGACCTTTACAATGAGCAGTTCTTC; CDR3 protein: CASSLTPDLYNEQFF
V gene: TRBV7-2; clone size: many; D gene: TRBD1; J gene: TRBJ2-1; CDR3 DNA: TGTGCCAGCAGCTTAGAGGGGGCCTCCTACAATGAGCAGTTCTTC; CDR3 protein: CASSLEGASYNEQFF
V gene: TRBV5-1; clone size: few; D gene: NA; J gene: TRBJ2-7; CDR3 DNA: TGCGCCAGCAGCTCTCAGACAGACAGCTCCTACGAGCAGTACTTC; CDR3 protein: CASSSQTDSSYEQYF
V gene: TRBV28; clone size: many; D gene: TRBD2; J gene: TRBJ2-3; CDR3 DNA: TGTGCCAGCACTAGCGGGGGGAGTAATACGCAGTATTTT; CDR3 protein: CASTSGGSNTQYF
V gene: TRBV29-1; clone size: NA; D gene: TRBD1; J gene: TRBJ1-4; CDR3 DNA: TGCAGCGTTGGGTCCGGGACAGGGTATGAAAAACTGTTTTTT; CDR3 protein: CSVGSGTGYEKLFF
V gene: TRBV6-1; clone size: few; D gene: TRBD1; J gene: TRBJ1-4; CDR3 DNA: TGTGCCACCGGGGTATCCGGGACAGAAGAAAAACTGTTTTTT; CDR3 protein: CATGVSGTEEKLFF
V gene: TRBV4-2; clone size: few; D gene: TRBD2; J gene: TRBJ2-5; CDR3 DNA: TGTGCCAGCAGCCCAGGGTGGGGGGGAGAGACCCAGTACTTC; CDR3 protein: CASSPGWGGETQYF
V gene: TRBV30; clone size: few; D gene: NA; J gene: TRBJ1-5; CDR3 DNA: TGTGCCTGGAGCGCCCCCGGGACACTAAATCAGCCCCAGCATTTT; CDR3 protein: CAWSAPGTLNQPQHF
V gene: TRBV25-1; clone size: few; D gene: NA; J gene: TRBJ1-2; CDR3 DNA: TGTGCCAGCAGTGTTTCAAGCAACTATGGCTACACCTTC; CDR3 protein: CASSVSSNYGYTF
V gene: TRBV29-1; clone size: few; D gene: NA; J gene: TRBJ2-3; CDR3 DNA: TGCAGCGTTCAAACCACAGATACGCAGTATTTT; CDR3 protein: CSVQTTDTQYF
V gene: TRBV2; clone size: few; D gene: NA; J gene: TRBJ1-1; CDR3 DNA: TGTGCCAGCAGATTCGAGGGGAACACTGAAGCTTTCTTT; CDR3 protein: CASRFEGNTEAFF
V gene: TRBV18; clone size: NA; D gene: NA; J gene: TRBJ2-3; CDR3 DNA: TGTGCCAGCTCACCGAACAGGAAGGATACGCAGTATTTT; CDR3 protein: CASSPNRKDTQYF
V gene: TRBV6-5; clone size: few; D gene: NA; J gene: TRBJ2-2; CDR3 DNA: TGTGCCAGCAGTCGCGACAGACCTGACACCGGGGAGCTGTTTTTT; CDR3 protein: CASSRDRPDTGELFF
V gene: TRBV10-2; clone size: few; D gene: NA; J gene: TRBJ2-3; CDR3 DNA: TGCGCCAGCAGTGAGTTTGATAGCGGTAGCACAGATACGCAGTATTTT; CDR3 protein: CASSEFDSGSTDTQYF
V gene: TRBV6-5; clone size: few; D gene: NA; J gene: TRBJ2-7; CDR3 DNA: TGTGCCAGCAGGAGGACAGCATTGGTCTACGAGCAGTACTTC; CDR3 protein: CASRRTALVYEQYF
V gene: TRBV5-4; clone size: few; D gene: NA; J gene: TRBJ2-3; CDR3 DNA: TGTGCCAGCGTTGTAGCAGATACGCAGTATTTT; CDR3 protein: CASVVADTQYF
V gene: TRBV7-9; clone size: few; D gene: TRBD1; J gene: TRBJ2-1; CDR3 DNA: TGTGCCAGCAGCTCGGACAGGGTCAGTGAGCAGTTCTTC; CDR3 protein: CASSSDRVSEQFF
V gene: TRBV19; clone size: NA; D gene: NA; J gene: TRBJ2-4; CDR3 DNA: TGTGCCAGTAGTCCTGAGGGTACCAAAAACATTCAGTACTTC; CDR3 protein: CASSPEGTKNIQYF
V gene: TRBV14; clone size: NA; D gene: NA; J gene: TRBJ2-7; CDR3 DNA: TGTGCCAGCAGCCAAGTGTCTACAGGTGGCGAGCAGTACTTC; CDR3 protein: CASSQVSTGGEQYF